This T cell receptor (beta chain) originates from a study of blood T cell repertoires in COVID-19. Study-wide background: Sample material is recorded as cDNA or gDNA derived from T cells, B-cell-depleted T cells, or PBMCs.

The method was immunoSEQ multiplex PCR; TCRdb's version includes in-frame clones alone and lacks a portion of them. Of approximately 200,000 clones in the sample, roughly 80% were seen once. Per germline, CDR1 SGHVS and CDR2 FQNEAQ. V lost 5 bases and J lost 4; bases outside the gene matches: 13. The CDR3 is 16 residues long. The sequenced sample consisted of PBMCs or T cells enriched from blood (not recorded which). This receptor was identified in a woman aged 30 to 39 who had recovered from COVID-19. The chain has TRBV7-8 and TRBJ1-2, with 7 bases lining up with TRBD1. The DNA for the CDR3 is TGTGCCAGCAGCCCCCACCCCGTCGACAGGGTCTATGGCTACACCTTC. Translating gives CASSPHPVDRVYGYTF.